The sequence of this T cell receptor (beta chain) was determined in a study of blood T cell repertoires in COVID-19. Background on the study: The analysed material was cDNA or gDNA that came from T cells, B-cell-depleted T cells, or PBMCs.

The method was immunoSEQ multiplex PCR; TCRdb's version includes in-frame clones alone and lacks a portion of them. The table includes about 360,000 clones, roughly 87% detected once. The CDR3 loop spans 18 amino acids. Germline V CDR1 and CDR2: MGHDK, SYGVNS. Trimming took 8 bases from V and 5 from J; bases not matched to a gene: 22. The sequence derives from a woman between 40 and 50 years old with acute COVID-19. The chain combines TRBV25-1 with TRBJ2-7, with 9 nucleotides matching TRBD1. Sequencing was performed on PBMCs or T cells enriched from blood (not recorded which). CDR3 amino acids: CASGAQDRGPDNVHEQYF. For the CDR3, the DNA is TGTGCCAGCGGGGCCCAGGACAGGGGCCCTGATAACGTCCACGAGCAGTACTTC.